The 15 T cell receptor beta chains given below trace back to one sample, sequenced in a study of somatic mutations in cytotoxic T cells in rheumatoid arthritis. TCRdb's copy holds only in-frame clones and misses some; the assay was immunoSEQ multiplex PCR. The table shows about 23,000 clones, with 80% to 90% occurring only once. Sequencing used CD8+ T cells sorted from blood. Source of these receptors: an adult with rheumatoid arthritis.

This chain connects TRBV5-1 to TRBJ2-3, with TRBD2 matching 7 bases. This CDR3 region has 13 residues. CDR1 is SGHRS, CDR2 YFSETQ, per germline. V shed 4 bases, J shed 4 bases, and the junction held 3 bases outside the gene matches. The CDR3 nucleotides read TGCGCCAGCAGCCGACGGGGGGCAGATACGCAGTATTTT. Encoded protein: CASSRRGADTQYF.

This chain joins TRBV27 and TRBJ2-1; D call uncertain. Between the trimmed V and J ends, which lost 6 bases and 12 bases, there was a span of 12 bases. Germline values: CDR1 MNHEY, CDR2 SMNVEV (reference sequence). The CDR3 covers 11 residues. The CDR3 loop reads CASSQGPLQFF. The CDR3 region has the DNA TGTGCCAGCAGCCAAGGGCCTTTGCAGTTCTTC.

The rearrangement joins TRBV18 to TRBJ1-4; 7 nucleotides line up with TRBD1. The CDR3 extends over 19 amino acids. Looked up from germline, CDR1 is KGHSH and CDR2 is LQKENI. J was trimmed by 0 bases and V by 6 bases; bases with no gene match: 16. CDR3 sequence (DNA): TGTGCCAGCTCCCCGACTACTCCCGGGACAGACGCAACTAATGAAAAACTGTTTTTT. This gives the protein CASSPTTPGTDATNEKLFF. Based on the CDR3 plus reference TRBV18 and TRBJ1-4, the full variable domain is NAGVMQNPRHLVRRRGQEARLRCSPMKGHSHVYWYRQLPEEGLKFMVYLQKENIIDESGMPKERFSAEFPKEGPSILRIQQVVRGDSAAYFCASSPTTPGTDATNEKLFFGSGTQLSVL.

This sequence joins TRBV7-9 and TRBJ2-3; D tentatively fits TRBD1 or TRBD2 (5 bases each). Trimming stripped 5 bases from V and 5 bases from J, with 11 bases between. Germline lookup yields CDR1 SEHNR and CDR2 FQNEAQ (reference sequence). The CDR3 has 13 amino acids. In DNA, the CDR3 is TGTGCCAGCAGCGGGACGAACGAAGATACGCAGTATTTT. As protein: CASSGTNEDTQYF.

This clone was counted a few times. The chain combines TRBV5-6 with TRBJ1-2; perhaps TRBD1 as D (5 bases). This CDR3 has 15 residues. Germline V gives CDR1 SGHDT, CDR2 YYEEEE. The V and J ends lost 4 bases and 0 bases respectively, with 13 bases between them. CDR3 sequence (DNA): TGTGCCAGCAGCCCAGGGATATCGGCTAACTATGGCTACACCTTC. It codes for CASSPGISANYGYTF.

The J gene is TRBJ2-7, the V gene TRBV6-1, with no clear D. The length of the CDR3 is 13 residues. CDR1 and CDR2 from the germline V gene are MNHNS and SASEGT. Trimming took 1 base from V and 2 from J, leaving 6 bases between them. The CDR3 sequence: CASSEVNPYEQYF. The CDR3 bases are TGTGCCAGCAGTGAAGTGAACCCCTACGAGCAGTACTTC.

This chain connects TRBV29-1 to TRBJ1-3; possibly TRBD1 for D (5 bases). The CDR3 spans 16 residues. Germline lookup yields CDR1 SQVTM and CDR2 ANQGSEA. V dropped 0 bases and J dropped 2 bases, with 14 bases sitting between them. CDR3 amino acids: CSVEDSVGGTGNTIYF. The CDR3 DNA reads as TGCAGCGTTGAAGATTCAGTGGGGGGTACTGGAAACACCATATATTTT.

This clone was seen more than once but under ten times. The rearrangement links TRBV7-9 to TRBJ2-7; D might be TRBD1 (6 bases). This CDR3 has 14 amino acids. The V end was cut by 5 bases, the J end by 2 bases, with 13 bases between. Germline V gives CDR1 SEHNR, CDR2 FQNEAQ (reference sequence). CDR3 loop: CASSQRTAAYEQYF. Here the CDR3 DNA reads TGTGCCAGCAGCCAAAGGACAGCAGCCTACGAGCAGTACTTC.

This chain connects TRBV5-1 to TRBJ1-1; D is unclear. Germline values: CDR1 SGHRS, CDR2 YFSETQ. V lost 3 bases, J lost 1 base, and 10 bases lay in between. The CDR3 loop spans 14 amino acids. CDR3 bases: TGCGCCAGCAGCTCCCGGGCCACGAACACTGAAGCTTTCTTT. This codes for CASSSRATNTEAFF. Complete variable domain (other parts from reference TRBV5-1 and TRBJ1-1): KAGVTQTPRYLIKTRGQQVTLSCSPISGHRSVSWYQQTPGQGLQFLFEYFSETQRNKGNFPGRFSGRQFSNSRSEMNVSTLELGDSALYLCASSSRATNTEAFFGQGTRLTVV.

The chain carries TRBV28 and TRBJ2-7, with TRBD1 matching over 7 bases. This CDR3 contains 15 residues. Trimming took 5 bases from V and 3 from J; bases not matched to a gene: 10. Looked up from germline, CDR1 is MDHEN and CDR2 is SYDVKM. CDR3 DNA sequence: TGTGCCAGCAGTCCCGCTGGGGACAGATTCTACGAGCAGTACTTC. It encodes CASSPAGDRFYEQYF.

The chain joins TRBV2 to TRBJ2-7; no clear D gene. The CDR3 is made up of 12 amino acids. V shed 6 bases and J shed 1 base, with 7 bases lying between them. Per the germline V gene, CDR1 is SNHLY and CDR2 is FYNNEI. This chain's CDR3 is CASSGGSYEQYF. DNA of the CDR3: TGTGCCAGCAGCGGCGGTTCCTACGAGCAGTACTTC.

The rearrangement uses TRBV20-1 and TRBJ1-1; D not certain. The CDR3 spans 11 residues. The germline CDR1 and CDR2 sequences are DFQATT and SNEGSKA (reference sequence). V shed 5 bases and J shed 4 bases, with 8 bases lying between them. Written as DNA, the CDR3 is TGCAGTGCTCTTTTTGGCACTGAAGCTTTCTTT. It is translated as CSALFGTEAFF.

This chain uses TRBV2 with TRBJ2-5; D might be TRBD2 (6 bases). The V gene lost 1 base and the J gene lost 7 bases, with 16 bases spanning the gap. The CDR3 is made up of 15 amino acids. Germline V gene lookup returns CDR1 SNHLY and CDR2 FYNNEI. DNA of the CDR3: TGTGCCAGCAGTGAAGTAGGGCCCGGGCGGGGGACCCAGTACTTC. This sequence encodes CASSEVGPGRGTQYF.

The CDR3 sequence is CASSQGTGFNQPQHF. CDR3 bases: TGCGCCAGCAGCCAAGGGACAGGGTTCAATCAGCCCCAGCATTTT. The rearrangement joins TRBV4-3 to TRBJ1-5, with 8 nucleotides matching TRBD1. V shed 1 base, J shed 3 bases, and the junction held 2 bases outside the gene matches. The CDR3 is 15 amino acids. Germline V lookup: CDR1 LGHNA, CDR2 YSLEER.

The chain employs TRBV7-9 and TRBJ2-5; 7 bases map to TRBD2. This CDR3 is 13 amino acids long. Germline trimming cut 6 bases from V and 2 bases from J; bases unmatched to any gene: 3. Germline values: CDR1 SEHNR, CDR2 FQNEAQ (reference sequence). CDR3 sequence: CASSSGLQETQYF. DNA of the CDR3: TGTGCCAGCAGTTCGGGACTACAAGAGACCCAGTACTTC.